A selection of T cell receptor beta chains follows, all from one sample in a study of response to subunit inactivated influenza vaccine. One entry per CDR3 protein results from TCRdb running MiXCR on the RT-PCR reads. The data hold some 550,000 distinct CDR3 sequences, with around 21% observed a single time. This same sample was also taken into another study, of T cells expressing NK-cell markers.

Source: CD4+ T cells sorted from PBMCs, taken 11 to 12 days after vaccination. These receptors were obtained from a man aged 50-59 years who received an inactivated influenza vaccine. The CDR3 runs from the conserved cysteine through the conserved F or W. The D gene is left open where the match is weak. Not all rows give a size; the values are once, few, many and, for expanded clones, a class.

j_call v_call d_call clone_size cdr3_nt cdr3_aa
TRBJ2-1 TRBV6-2/TRBV6-3 . few TGTGCCAGCATCAAAGCCGGGTCGTTTGAGCAGTTCTTC CASIKAGSFEQFF
TRBJ2-1 TRBV6-1 TRBD2 . TGTGCCAGCAGTCCTCATAATAGCGGGTTAATAAATGAGCAGTTCTTC CASSPHNSGLINEQFF
TRBJ1-1 TRBV20-1 . few TGCAGTGCTAGGCCGGGACATTGGAACACTGAAGCTTTCTTT CSARPGHWNTEAFF
TRBJ2-1 TRBV7-2 . many TGTGCCAGCAGCCCGACTCCGCGTAATGAGCAGTTCTTC CASSPTPRNEQFF
TRBJ2-1 TRBV27 . . TGTGCCAGCAGTTTATCGTACAGAAACAATGAGCAGTTCTTC CASSLSYRNNEQFF
TRBJ1-2 TRBV20-1 . many TGCAGTGAAAAGAATAACTATGGCTACACCTTC CSEKNNYGYTF
TRBJ1-2 TRBV4-1 . . TGCGCCAGCAGCCAAGCTGAGGAGAGGGGATTTGGCTACACCTTC CASSQAEERGFGYTF
TRBJ1-1 TRBV6-5 . . TGTGCCGTCCATCAGGGAAGCACTGAAGCTTTCTTT CAVHQGSTEAFF
TRBJ2-3 TRBV10-3 . few TGTGCCATCAGTGAGTCTCCCATCGATACGCAGTATTTT CAISESPIDTQYF
TRBJ1-5 TRBV5-6 TRBD1 . TGTGCCAGCATCTTGGGACAGGGTGGATATAGCAATCAGCCCCAGCATTTT CASILGQGGYSNQPQHF
TRBJ2-2 TRBV24-1 . . TGTGCCACCAGTGTAACAGGCGGAACCGGGGAGCTGTTTTTT CATSVTGGTGELFF
TRBJ2-7 TRBV7-2 . . TGTGCCAGCAGTTTATCTACTAGCATTGGATCCTACGAGCAGTACTTC CASSLSTSIGSYEQYF
TRBJ1-6 TRBV3-1 . . TGTGCCAGCAGCCCCGCCCGGGACGGAGGACGTTCACCCCTCCACTTT CASSPARDGGRSPLHF
TRBJ2-5 TRBV20-1 . . TGCAGTGCTGACGCCGGGGAAGAGACCCAGTACTTC CSADAGEETQYF
TRBJ1-1 TRBV4-2 TRBD1 many TGTGCCAGCAGCCAGCAGAAAGGGACAGGGGGTTCTTACACTGAAGCTTTCTTT CASSQQKGTGGSYTEAFF
TRBJ2-5 TRBV10-1 . . TGCGCCAGCAGTGACGGGGGTCTTGAAGAGACCCAGTACTTC CASSDGGLEETQYF
TRBJ1-3 TRBV7-8 . many TGTGCCAGCAGCTTAGTTCCGGGGGCGTATGGAAACACCATATATTTT CASSLVPGAYGNTIYF
TRBJ2-5 TRBV9 TRBD2 few TGTGCCAGCAGCCCCGATGGGGGCGGGAGGGCCCGAGAGACCCAGTACTTC CASSPDGGGRARETQYF
TRBJ2-7 TRBV24-1 TRBD1 . TGTGCCACCAGTGATGGGGACAGGGTTCTCGACGAGCAGTACTTC CATSDGDRVLDEQYF
TRBJ2-2 TRBV11-2 . . TGTGCCACGTGCTTGGGTCCGAACACCGGGGAGCTGTTTTTT CATCLGPNTGELFF
TRBJ2-5 TRBV10-3 TRBD1 many TGTGCCATCATGGACAGGCAAGAGACCCAGTACTTC CAIMDRQETQYF
TRBJ2-7 TRBV18 . . TGTGCCAGCTCACCACCGTCCGGGGGAGGATACGAGCAGTACTTC CASSPPSGGGYEQYF
TRBJ2-2 TRBV30 TRBD1 . TGTGCCTGGACAAAACGGACAGGGGTTAACACCGGGGAGCTGTTTTTT CAWTKRTGVNTGELFF
TRBJ1-5 TRBV20-1 . few TGCAGTGCCACCCGGTATAGCAATCAGCCCCAGCATTTT CSATRYSNQPQHF
TRBJ1-2 TRBV9 TRBD1 few TGTGCCAGCAGCGTAGGACAGGGAGACTATGGCTACACCTTC CASSVGQGDYGYTF
TRBJ1-6 TRBV10-3 . . TGTGCCATCAGTGAGGGGAGACAGAATTCACCCCTCCACTTT CAISEGRQNSPLHF
TRBJ1-1 TRBV5-1 . . TGCGCCAGCAGCTTGAAGCGGGACGGCCTCATGAACACTGAAGCTTTCTTT CASSLKRDGLMNTEAFF
TRBJ2-3 TRBV7-9 TRBD1 many TGTGCCAGCAGACCACAGGGGACAGATACGCAGTATTTT CASRPQGTDTQYF
TRBJ1-1 TRBV29-1 TRBD1 few TGCAGCGTTAGCGGGACAGGGGGCGCGGACACTGAAGCTTTCTTT CSVSGTGGADTEAFF
TRBJ2-1 TRBV4-2 . few TGTGCCAGCAGCAAGATCTACGGGGACAATGAGCAGTTCTTC CASSKIYGDNEQFF
TRBJ2-1 TRBV25-1 . . TGTGCCAGCAGTGCGGGCGCCAGGGAGCAGTTCTTC CASSAGAREQFF
TRBJ1-4 TRBV29-1 . few TGCAGCGTCACAATTGGTTCAACTAATGAAAAACTGTTTTTT CSVTIGSTNEKLFF
TRBJ1-5 TRBV12-3/TRBV12-4 . . TGTGCCAGCAGTTCGGCAGGGTTCCAGCCCCAGCATTTT CASSSAGFQPQHF
TRBJ2-7 TRBV5-5 TRBD2 few TGTGCCAGCAGAATAGCGGGAGAATACTACGAGCAGTACTTC CASRIAGEYYEQYF
TRBJ2-3 TRBV24-1 TRBD1 . TGTGCCACCAGTGAGGGGACAGGGCGCGCAACAGATACGCAGTATTTT CATSEGTGRATDTQYF
TRBJ2-7 TRBV20-1 . many TGCAGTGCCGGGGACTCCCGGTACGAGCAGTACTTC CSAGDSRYEQYF
TRBJ2-5 TRBV10-3 . few TGTGCCATCAGTGAGTCTGGCCTAGCTCAAGAGACCCAGTACTTC CAISESGLAQETQYF
TRBJ1-1 TRBV4-1 TRBD1 . TGCGCCAGCAGACAAGTTGCACAGGGGAGGAACACTGAAGCTTTCTTT CASRQVAQGRNTEAFF
TRBJ2-7 TRBV4-3 . few TGCGCCAGCAGCCAAGAAAGGGGTTTCTACGAGCAGTACTTC CASSQERGFYEQYF
TRBJ2-5 TRBV28 TRBD2 few TGTGCCAGCAGTCCTAGGACTAGCGGGGCCAAAGAGACCCAGTACTTC CASSPRTSGAKETQYF
TRBJ2-7 TRBV20-1 . . TGCAGTGCCGAGTGGGGGGCCTACGAGCAGTACTTC CSAEWGAYEQYF
TRBJ1-5 TRBV5-6 . many TGTGCCAGCACCCTCTTGGGGGCGGATCAGCCCCAGCATTTT CASTLLGADQPQHF
TRBJ2-3 TRBV5-1 TRBD1 few TGCGCCAGCAGCTTGGGACAGGGGGCTTCAGATACGCAGTATTTT CASSLGQGASDTQYF
TRBJ2-1 TRBV7-2 . few TGTGCCAGCAGCTTAGTCTCCCAGGCAGAGCAGTTCTTC CASSLVSQAEQFF
TRBJ2-6 TRBV4-1 TRBD2 . TGCGCCAGCAGCCAAGATCTGGGAGGGCACTCTGGGGCCAACGTCCTGACTTTC CASSQDLGGHSGANVLTF
TRBJ2-5 TRBV30 TRBD2 . TGTGCCTGGAGTCTCCTAGGACTAGCGGGGATACAAGAGACCCAGTACTTC CAWSLLGLAGIQETQYF
TRBJ2-1 TRBV6-5 . few TGTGCCAGCAGTCTACGGGAGCACAATGAGCAGTTCTTC CASSLREHNEQFF
TRBJ2-5 TRBV7-8 . . TGTGCCAGCAGCTTACGTGCCACTAGACTAGTCGGGACCCAGTACTTC CASSLRATRLVGTQYF
TRBJ2-1 TRBV6-1 TRBD2 . TGTGCCAGCAGTCAACTAGCGGGGGGAGGCGGTGAGCAGTTCTTC CASSQLAGGGGEQFF
TRBJ1-5 TRBV6-1 . few TGTGCCAGCAGTGAAGGACCAGTCAATCAGCCCCAGCATTTT CASSEGPVNQPQHF